The sequence of this T cell receptor (beta chain) was determined in a study of blood T cell repertoires in COVID-19. As for the study in general: The origin of the acute and convalescent COVID-19 samples was the United States, Italy and Spain. The analysed material was cDNA or gDNA that came from T cells, B-cell-depleted T cells, or PBMCs.

Authors' analysis steps: Using reference gene primer amplification, nucleated cell counts were estimated. The table came from immunoSEQ multiplex PCR; TCRdb's copy has only in-frame clones and leaves some out. The DNA gave D and trimming, while V, J and clone size come from that table. The sample carries more than 65,000 clones, approximately 78% recorded once. This CDR3 has 14 amino acids. The germline V and J ends were trimmed by 0 bases and 5 bases, with 11 bases remaining between them. CDR1 is SQVTM and CDR2 is ANQGSEA in the germline V gene. The sample consisted of peripheral blood. The sequence was collected from a woman of 80 years or more with acute or convalescent COVID-19. The chain has TRBV29-1 and TRBJ2-1, with TRBD2 as a possible D gene (5 bases). The CDR3 coding sequence is TGCAGCGTTGAAGAATCCGGGGTTAACAATGAGCAGTTCTTC. Its translation: CSVEESGVNNEQFF.